Listed below are T cell receptor beta chains from one sample, sequenced in a study of identical twins. TCRdb passed the 5' RACE reads through MiXCR, listing each CDR3 protein once. The sample lists over 550,000 distinct CDR3 sequences; about 7% were seen once. These data also featured in a second study, about yellow fever vaccine responses in identical twins.

The sample comprised PBMCs. These receptors came from a young woman in good health. CDR3s include the opening cysteine and the closing phenylalanine or tryptophan. D genes are given only for firm matches. Size is omitted from some rows. Given values are once, few, many or a class for expanded clones.

J	size	D	V	DNA	CDR3
TRBJ2-5	NA	NA	TRBV10-3	TGTGCCATCAGTGAGGGGTTAGGAGAGACCCAGTACTTC	CAISEGLGETQYF
TRBJ2-1	few	NA	TRBV7-2	TGTGCCAGCAGCTTAGCTCGACAGAACAATGAGCAGTTCTTC	CASSLARQNNEQFF
TRBJ2-4	few	NA	TRBV20-1	TGCAGTGCTAGAGGACTTCCACGGAACATTCAGTACTTC	CSARGLPRNIQYF
TRBJ2-5	few	TRBD1	TRBV18	TGTGCCAGCTCACTTGGGGGACAGTATCAAGAGACCCAGTACTTC	CASSLGGQYQETQYF
TRBJ2-7	NA	TRBD2	TRBV9	TGTGCCAGCAGCGTAGCCCCCGGTAGCGGGAGTACCTACGAGCAGTACTTC	CASSVAPGSGSTYEQYF
TRBJ2-1	few	TRBD1	TRBV10-3	TGTGCCATCAGTCGGGACAGGGGCTATGAGCAGTTCTTC	CAISRDRGYEQFF
TRBJ2-3	few	NA	TRBV5-1	TGCGCCAGCAGCCATCCGACCGGGACAGATACGCAGTATTTT	CASSHPTGTDTQYF
TRBJ1-5	many	NA	TRBV12-3/TRBV12-4	TGTGCCAGCCAGACCAGGGGAAATCAGCCCCAGCATTTT	CASQTRGNQPQHF
TRBJ2-5	NA	NA	TRBV6-5	TGTGCCAGCAGTTCCCACAGGAATCAGGAGACCCAGTACTTC	CASSSHRNQETQYF
TRBJ2-1	many	TRBD2	TRBV5-1	TGCGCCAGCAGCTCCTTACTAGCGGGACGTTCAAATGAGCAGTTCTTC	CASSSLLAGRSNEQFF
TRBJ1-6	NA	TRBD1	TRBV5-1	TGCGCCAGCAGCGCGGACAGGGGGCGAAATTCACCCCTCCACTTT	CASSADRGRNSPLHF
TRBJ1-1	many	NA	TRBV3-1	TGTGCCAGCAGCCCAAGACAAGGCACTGAAGCTTTCTTT	CASSPRQGTEAFF
TRBJ1-3	few	NA	TRBV2	TGTGCCAGCAGTGCAGCCCTCTCTGGAAACACCATATATTTT	CASSAALSGNTIYF
TRBJ1-2	NA	NA	TRBV15	TGTGCCACCAGCAGCGGGGCTTATGGCTACACCTTC	CATSSGAYGYTF
TRBJ2-3	NA	NA	TRBV11-2	TGTGCCAGCAGCTTAAGTGCGACTCCTAGGACAGATACGCAGTATTTT	CASSLSATPRTDTQYF
TRBJ2-3	NA	NA	TRBV29-1	TGCAGCGTTGGGCTAGCGTCAACGTCTGGGGATACGCAGTATTTT	CSVGLASTSGDTQYF
TRBJ2-3	many	NA	TRBV5-1	TGCGCCAGCCAAACAGGCTTAGTAACAGATACGCAGTATTTT	CASQTGLVTDTQYF
TRBJ2-2	few	TRBD1	TRBV4-2	TGTGCCAGCAGCCAAGGCTGGACAGGGAACACCGGGGAGCTGTTTTTT	CASSQGWTGNTGELFF
TRBJ1-2	few	NA	TRBV5-6	TGTGCCAGCAGCTTGTTTGATCGTTACTATGGCTACACCTTC	CASSLFDRYYGYTF
TRBJ1-2	NA	TRBD1	TRBV5-1	TGCGCCAGCAGCTTACAGGGGCGGGCGATCGGTGGCTACACCTTC	CASSLQGRAIGGYTF
TRBJ2-1	NA	TRBD2	TRBV12-3/TRBV12-4	TGTGCCAGCAGTTTCTACCTCGTTAGCGGGAGGGCCTATAAGAATGAGCAGTTCTTC	CASSFYLVSGRAYKNEQFF
TRBJ1-1	NA	NA	TRBV5-1	TGCGCCAGCAGCCAGAACACAGTACAGTCGAACACTGAAGCTTTCTTT	CASSQNTVQSNTEAFF
TRBJ1-1	NA	NA	TRBV29-1	TGCAGCGTTGAGCTCCGGGAGAACACTGAAGCTTTCTTT	CSVELRENTEAFF
TRBJ2-7	few	TRBD2	TRBV29-1	TGCAGCGTTTGGACTAGCGGATTCTACGAGCAGTACTTC	CSVWTSGFYEQYF
TRBJ2-4	NA	NA	TRBV4-1	TGCGCCAGCAGCCAACCAGCGGGCCTTTCCAAAAACATTCAGTACTTC	CASSQPAGLSKNIQYF
TRBJ2-1	few	NA	TRBV7-9	TGTGCCAGCAGCGTCTCAGAGTACAATGAGCAGTTCTTC	CASSVSEYNEQFF
TRBJ2-2	many	TRBD2	TRBV20-1	TGCAGTGCTAGTCGGACTAGCGGCACCGGGGAGCTGTTTTTT	CSASRTSGTGELFF
TRBJ2-7	few	TRBD2	TRBV7-9	TGTGCCAGCAGAAAGACTAGCGGGGGGTCCTACGAGCAGTACTTC	CASRKTSGGSYEQYF
TRBJ1-1	few	NA	TRBV3-1	TGTGCCAGCAGCCCCCCCGGGAGAACGAACACTGAAGCTTTCTTT	CASSPPGRTNTEAFF
TRBJ2-5	NA	NA	TRBV13	TGTGCCAGCAGCCTACTCCCTACAGGACGAGGACAAGAGACCCAGTACTTC	CASSLLPTGRGQETQYF
TRBJ1-2	NA	TRBD1	TRBV12-3/TRBV12-4	TGTGCCAGCAGTCCCAACCCACAGGGGACTGGCTACACCTTC	CASSPNPQGTGYTF
TRBJ2-1	NA	NA	TRBV20-1	TGCAGTGGTCTTCGGGCAGGGAGCTACAATGAGCAGTTCTTC	CSGLRAGSYNEQFF
TRBJ2-3	NA	TRBD2	TRBV11-2	TGTGCCAGCAGCTTAGTCGGGGGGGCCGCAGATACGCAGTATTTT	CASSLVGGAADTQYF
TRBJ2-1	few	NA	TRBV2	TGTGCCAGCAGTGACCCGGCCACGGGCTCCTACAATGAGCAGTTCTTC	CASSDPATGSYNEQFF
TRBJ2-3	NA	TRBD2	TRBV7-9	TGTGCCAGCAGCTCTCTAGCGGCCACAGATACGCAGTATTTT	CASSSLAATDTQYF
TRBJ1-3	NA	NA	TRBV6-5	TGTGCCAGCAGTTACTCGGGGCACCTTGGAGACACCATATATTTT	CASSYSGHLGDTIYF
TRBJ2-2	few	TRBD1	TRBV24-1	TGTGCCACCAGTGATTACAGGACAGGTGCCAACGGGGAGCTGTTTTTT	CATSDYRTGANGELFF
TRBJ2-7	NA	TRBD2	TRBV20-1	TGCAGTGCGCCAGCGGGATTGGACTACGAGCAGTACTTC	CSAPAGLDYEQYF